This TCR beta chain was documented in a study of control samples from healthy donors and cancer patients. The protocol was immunoSEQ multiplex PCR, while the TCRdb copy is restricted to in-frame clones and leaves out a portion. This table has around 84,000 clones, around 84% appearing once. Sequences were obtained from PBMCs. The sequence was collected from a man between 60 and 75 years old with head and neck cancer.

The CDR3 region is CASSFGGGYTEAFF. The CDR3 DNA follows: TGTGCCAGCAGCTTCGGAGGGGGCTACACTGAAGCTTTCTTT. The chain links TRBV5-8 to TRBJ1-1; 7 nucleotides match TRBD1. The germline V gene encodes CDR1 SGHTS and CDR2 YDEGEE. The CDR3 extends over 14 amino acids. The J segment lost 3 bases and the V segment lost 2 bases, leaving 4 bases of the junction unmatched.